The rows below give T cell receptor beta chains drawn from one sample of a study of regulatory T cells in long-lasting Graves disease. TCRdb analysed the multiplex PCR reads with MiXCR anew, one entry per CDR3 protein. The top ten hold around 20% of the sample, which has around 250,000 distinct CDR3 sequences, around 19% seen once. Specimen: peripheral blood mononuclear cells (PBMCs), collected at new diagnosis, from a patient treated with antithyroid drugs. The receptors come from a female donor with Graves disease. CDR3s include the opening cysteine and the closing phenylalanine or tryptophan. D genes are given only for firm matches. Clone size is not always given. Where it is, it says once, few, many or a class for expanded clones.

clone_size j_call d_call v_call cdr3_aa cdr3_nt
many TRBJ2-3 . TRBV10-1 CANSDRVADTQYF TGCGCCAACAGTGACCGAGTAGCGGATACGCAGTATTTT
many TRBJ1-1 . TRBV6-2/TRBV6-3 CASSYSISTEAFF TGTGCCAGCAGTTACTCGATTAGCACTGAAGCTTTCTTT
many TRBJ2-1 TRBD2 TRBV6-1 CASRSLAPSSYNEQFF TGTGCCAGCAGGTCACTAGCGCCTAGCTCCTACAATGAGCAGTTCTTC
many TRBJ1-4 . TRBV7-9 CASSSGRVGEKLFF TGTGCCAGCAGCTCCGGACGGGTCGGGGAAAAACTGTTTTTT
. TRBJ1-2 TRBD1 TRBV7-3 CASSLTGGLPYGYTF TGTGCCAGCAGCTTAACAGGGGGCCTCCCCTATGGCTACACCTTC
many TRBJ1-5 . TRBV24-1 CATTQGRQPQHF TGTGCCACCACCCAGGGTCGTCAGCCCCAGCATTTT
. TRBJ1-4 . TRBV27 CASSLSRDTKEKLFF TGTGCCAGCAGTTTATCCCGGGACACGAAGGAAAAACTGTTTTTT
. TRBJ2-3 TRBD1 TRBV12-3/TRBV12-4 CASSLPTGWGTDTQYF TGTGCCAGCAGTCTACCGACAGGGTGGGGCACAGATACGCAGTATTTT
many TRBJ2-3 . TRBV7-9 CASSSYGTQYF TGTGCCAGCAGCTCCTACGGTACGCAGTATTTT
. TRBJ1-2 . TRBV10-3 CAISERLQQDGYTF TGTGCCATCAGTGAGAGACTACAGCAAGACGGCTACACCTTC
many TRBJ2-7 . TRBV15 CATSRGEVGEQYF TGTGCCACCAGCAGAGGGGAGGTGGGGGAGCAGTACTTC
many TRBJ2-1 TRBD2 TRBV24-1 CATSDPSGGAAYNEQFF TGTGCCACCAGTGACCCTAGCGGGGGGGCCGCCTACAATGAGCAGTTCTTC
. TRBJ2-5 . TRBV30 CAWSASFGETQYF TGTGCCTGGAGCGCTAGTTTTGGAGAGACCCAGTACTTC
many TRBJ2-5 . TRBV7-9 CASRRRGEETQYF TGTGCCAGCAGGAGAAGAGGGGAAGAGACCCAGTACTTC
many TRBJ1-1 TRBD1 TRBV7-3 CASSSPGQGSEAFF TGTGCCAGCAGCTCTCCGGGACAGGGTTCTGAAGCTTTCTTT
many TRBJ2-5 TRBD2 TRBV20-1 CSAALAGGPLETQYF TGCAGTGCTGCACTAGCGGGAGGGCCTTTGGAGACCCAGTACTTC
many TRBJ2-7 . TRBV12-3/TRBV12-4 CASSLNRDEQYF TGTGCCAGCAGTTTGAACAGGGACGAGCAGTACTTC
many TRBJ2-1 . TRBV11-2 CASSLAYNEQFF TGTGCCAGCAGCTTAGCTTACAATGAGCAGTTCTTC
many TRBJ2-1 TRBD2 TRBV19 CASSIQRERDEQFF TGTGCCAGTAGTATCCAGCGGGAGAGGGATGAGCAGTTCTTC
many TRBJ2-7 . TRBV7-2 CASSLDGAGNYYEQYF TGTGCCAGCAGCTTGGACGGGGCAGGGAACTACTACGAGCAGTACTTC
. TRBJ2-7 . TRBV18 CASSPLGGSAEQYF TGTGCCAGCTCACCCCTCGGGGGATCCGCCGAGCAGTACTTC
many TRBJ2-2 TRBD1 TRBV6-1 CASRGQGWSGELFF TGTGCCAGCAGGGGACAGGGGTGGTCCGGGGAGCTGTTTTTT
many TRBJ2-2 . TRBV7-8 CASSTRRWGAAGELFF TGTGCCAGCAGCACCAGGAGGTGGGGGGCCGCCGGGGAGCTGTTTTTT
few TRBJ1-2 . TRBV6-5 CASSYDHSNYGYTF TGTGCCAGCAGTTACGATCACTCCAACTATGGCTACACCTTC
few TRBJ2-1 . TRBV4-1 CASSRGGGVGEQFF TGCGCCAGCAGCCGGGGTGGTGGGGTGGGTGAGCAGTTCTTC
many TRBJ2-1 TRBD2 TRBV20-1 CSAAGTSLSGGSNEQFF TGCAGTGCAGCAGGGACTTCGTTGTCGGGAGGAAGCAATGAGCAGTTCTTC
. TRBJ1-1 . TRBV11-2 CASGSLGQNTEAFF TGTGCCAGCGGGTCGCTGGGACAGAACACTGAAGCTTTCTTT
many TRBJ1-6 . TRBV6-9 CASSYHRTDNSPLHF TGTGCCAGCAGTTACCACCGGACAGATAATTCACCCCTCCACTTT